These 30 T cell receptor beta chains share one sample of origin, sequenced in a study of cytomegalovirus exposure and HLA in healthy donors. The PCR employed 60 Vbeta primers together with 13 Jbeta primers. Assay used: immunoSEQ multiplex PCR; TCRdb lists only in-frame clones, some missing. The profile covers approximately 190,000 clones, with over 80% appearing a single time and 1.3% taken by the ten largest. Sample: PBMCs. The receptors were gathered from a man younger than 45 in good health and CMV-seronegative.

This sequence joins TRBV6-5 and TRBJ1-1; 10 bases are a match to TRBD1. The CDR3 has 14 residues. V was pared by 4 bases and J by 8 bases, with 7 bases of the junction left unmatched. Per germline, CDR1 MNHEY and CDR2 SVGAGI. CDR3 DNA sequence: TGTGCCAGCAGTTCCGGGACAGGGGCAACCGAAGCTTTCTTT. Translated: CASSSGTGATEAFF.

This chain connects TRBV7-9 to TRBJ1-6; 7 positions agree with TRBD1. The V gene's germline CDR1 is SEHNR and CDR2 FQNEAQ (reference sequence). This CDR3 contains 15 residues. Unmatched junction bases numbered 9, after V lost 4 bases and J lost 9 bases. The CDR3 nucleotides read TGTGCCAGCAGCTCCTCGGGACAGAGAACTTCACCCCTCCACTTT. Amino acid sequence: CASSSSGQRTSPLHF.

The rearrangement links TRBV19 to TRBJ1-5; no firm D call. CDR3 size: 14 residues. Germline V gene data show CDR1 as LNHDA and CDR2 as SQIVND (reference sequence). Trimming removed 1 base at V and 5 bases at J, with 9 bases between. CDR3 coding DNA: TGTGCCAGTAGTATAGGGGAGTTGGATCAGCCCCAGCATTTT. Translation: CASSIGELDQPQHF.

This chain uses TRBV19 with TRBJ1-5; D not resolved. Trimming left V 4 bases short and J 9 bases short, with 10 bases between. The CDR3 sequence is 12 residues long. CDR1 is LNHDA, CDR2 SQIVND, per germline (reference sequence). Here the CDR3 reads CASSNSRGPQHF. The CDR3 bases are TGTGCCAGTAGTAACAGCCGGGGGCCCCAGCATTTT.

This clone appeared once. V and J are TRBV18 and TRBJ1-1, with a weak D call TRBD1 (5 bases). Between the trimmed V and J ends, which lost 2 bases and 0 bases, there was a span of 13 bases. CDR3 length: 16 residues. The germline CDR1 and CDR2 sequences are KGHSH and LQKENI. In nucleotides, the CDR3 is TGTGCCAGCTCACCAATCTCAAGGACAATGAACACTGAAGCTTTCTTT. It yields the protein CASSPISRTMNTEAFF.

The chain is built from TRBV7-8 and TRBJ1-4; D unresolved. The germline CDR1 and CDR2 sequences are SGHVS and FQNEAQ. The CDR3 length is 16 residues. The V gene lost 0 bases and the J gene lost 4 bases, with 12 bases spanning the gap. The CDR3 loop is CASSLAVGRLNEKLFF. For the CDR3, the DNA is TGTGCCAGCAGCTTAGCGGTGGGCAGGCTTAATGAAAAACTGTTTTTT.

V usage is TRBV29-1 and J usage is TRBJ2-5; 7 bases align to TRBD1. Germline V CDR1 and CDR2: SQVTM, ANQGSEA. This CDR3 has 14 residues. With 4 bases clipped from V and 2 bases from J, the junction kept 7 bases outside the gene matches. As DNA, the CDR3 is TGCAGCGTTGGGACAGGTGGGGGACAAGAGACCCAGTACTTC. It specifies CSVGTGGGQETQYF.

The chain combines TRBV7-2 with TRBJ1-6; D unresolved. Germline-derived CDR1 and CDR2 are SGHTA and FQGNSA. The CDR3 consists of 13 residues. Trimming removed 1 base from V and 9 bases from J, with 7 bases in between. CDR3 bases: TGTGCCAGCAGCTTAGAGACATTTTCACCCCTCCACTTT. Encoded protein: CASSLETFSPLHF.

The genes are TRBV25-1 and TRBJ2-1, with D perhaps matching TRBD2 (5 bases). Germline V gene data show CDR1 as MGHDK and CDR2 as SYGVNS. V was cut by 5 bases and J by 0 bases, with 8 bases left in between. CDR3 length equals 14 residues. Here the CDR3 reads CASSSAGSYNEQFF. CDR3 nucleotides: TGTGCCAGCAGTTCTGCGGGCTCCTACAATGAGCAGTTCTTC.

V and J are TRBV30 and TRBJ2-3; possible D gene TRBD1, 7 bases. The V gene's germline CDR1 is GTSNPN and CDR2 SVGIG (reference sequence). The CDR3 runs 17 residues. Trimming took 1 base from V and 4 from J, leaving 21 bases between them. CDR3 DNA sequence: TGTGCCTGGAGTGGCCCGGTGACAGGGAGGAAGCCAGATACGCAGTATTTT. Translated: CAWSGPVTGRKPDTQYF.

The genes are TRBV18 and TRBJ1-1; D gene unclear. V gave up 3 bases and J gave up 3 bases, with 5 bases separating them. CDR3 length: 12 amino acids. Germline CDR1 is KGHSH and CDR2 is LQKENI. CDR3 region: CASSPSYTEAFF. The CDR3 DNA follows: TGTGCCAGCTCACCTTCCTACACTGAAGCTTTCTTT.

The chain couples TRBV7-2 to TRBJ2-5, with TRBD2 matching over 11 bases. The CDR3 length is 16 residues. Trimming cost V 5 bases and J 2 bases; bases outside gene matches: 7. Germline V gene data show CDR1 as SGHTA and CDR2 as FQGNSA. The CDR3, as DNA: TGTGCCAGCAGCCCCCCGGGACTAGCGGCACAAGAGACCCAGTACTTC. Translation gives CASSPPGLAAQETQYF.

The chain couples TRBV5-5 to TRBJ1-2, with D perhaps matching TRBD1 (5 bases). This CDR3 region has 14 residues. Germline CDR1 reads SGHKS; CDR2 reads YYEKEE (reference sequence). V was clipped by 3 bases and J by 4 bases, with 13 bases between them. The CDR3 nucleotides read TGTGCCAGCAGCTCATCCCCTAGGGGCTATGGCTACACCTTC. It translates to CASSSSPRGYGYTF.

The chain couples TRBV5-4 to TRBJ1-4; D is uncertain. The CDR3 extends over 14 amino acids. The germline V gene has CDR1 SGHNT and CDR2 YYREEE (reference sequence). The V end lost 5 bases, the J end lost 7 bases, and 15 bases lay between the germline ends. Here the CDR3 DNA reads TGTGCCAGCAGTTCCCCTCCAGCGTCTGAAAAACTGTTTTTT. Its translation: CASSSPPASEKLFF. The full variable domain, with the rest looked up from reference TRBV5-4 and TRBJ1-4, is ETGVTQSPTHLIKTRGQQVTLRCSSQSGHNTVSWYQQALGQGPQFIFQYYREEENGRGNFPPRFSGLQFPNYSSELNVNALELDDSALYLCASSSPPASEKLFFGSGTQLSVL.

This sequence joins TRBV27 and TRBJ2-7; TRBD1 aligns across 7 bases. V trimming: 6 bases; J trimming: 1 base; junction bases outside the gene matches: 6. Germline V lookup: CDR1 MNHEY, CDR2 SMNVEV (reference sequence). CDR3 length: 14 residues. CDR3 sequence (DNA): TGTGCCAGCAGGTCCGGGACAGTATCCTACGAGCAGTACTTC. This encodes CASRSGTVSYEQYF.

The chain uses TRBV11-2 and TRBJ2-2, with 7 bases lining up with TRBD2. The CDR3 length is 16 residues. The V segment lost 7 bases and the J segment 0 bases; nucleotides outside the gene matches: 8. From germline, CDR1 is SGHAT and CDR2 FQNNGV. In DNA form, the CDR3 reads TGTGCCAGCACCCTAGCGGTAGCGGCGAACACCGGGGAGCTGTTTTTT. Translation: CASTLAVAANTGELFF.

The rearrangement uses TRBV11-2 and TRBJ2-5; 7 positions agree with TRBD2. Germline V lookup: CDR1 SGHAT, CDR2 FQNNGV. Trimming at V came to 4 bases and at J to 1 base, leaving 9 bases not matched to a gene. The CDR3 totals 16 residues. The CDR3 reads CASSSAGTTSQETQYF. CDR3 bases: TGTGCCAGCAGCTCCGCCGGGACTACCTCCCAAGAGACCCAGTACTTC.

The chain carries TRBV2 and TRBJ2-7; tentatively, D is TRBD1 (6 bases). Trimming cost V 4 bases and J 1 base, with 14 bases left between them. CDR1 and CDR2 from the germline V gene are SNHLY and FYNNEI. There are 15 residues in the CDR3. This chain's CDR3 is CASSVAGRGSYEQYF. The CDR3 nucleotides are TGTGCCAGCAGTGTAGCAGGCAGGGGATCCTACGAGCAGTACTTC.

The chain has TRBV28 and TRBJ1-4; weak D call: TRBD1 (6 bases). Germline CDR1 reads MDHEN; CDR2 reads SYDVKM. This CDR3 has 15 residues. The V end lost 4 bases, the J end lost 0 bases, and 9 bases lay between the germline ends. CDR3 coding DNA: TGTGCCAGCAGTTCAAAGGGGGCAACTAATGAAAAACTGTTTTTT. Amino acids: CASSSKGATNEKLFF.

The genes are TRBV6-6 and TRBJ1-5; 10 positions match TRBD1. Germline trimming cut 7 bases from V and 4 bases from J; bases unmatched to any gene: 4. Germline loops: CDR1 MNHNY, CDR2 SVGAGI (reference sequence). This CDR3 has 14 amino acids. CDR3 in amino acids: CASTWTGGNQPQHF. CDR3 in DNA: TGTGCCAGCACTTGGACAGGGGGGAATCAGCCCCAGCATTTT.

This sequence joins TRBV11-2 and TRBJ2-1; D is perhaps TRBD1 (6 bases). V was trimmed by 1 base and J by 1 base, leaving 8 bases between them. CDR1 is SGHAT and CDR2 is FQNNGV in the germline V gene. The CDR3 is made up of 15 amino acids. CDR3 nucleotides: TGTGCCAGCAGCTTAGTGGGGGCGTCCTACAATGAGCAGTTCTTC. It specifies CASSLVGASYNEQFF. Looking up the rest from reference TRBV11-2 and TRBJ2-1 gives the full variable domain: EAGVAQSPRYKIIEKRQSVAFWCNPISGHATLYWYQQILGQGPKLLIQFQNNGVVDDSQLPKDRFSAERLKGVDSTLKIQPAKLEDSAVYLCASSLVGASYNEQFFGPGTRLTVL.

CDR3 in amino acids: CASSPGTSGQGEQFF. Written as DNA, the CDR3 is TGTGCCAGCTCACCCGGGACTAGCGGCCAAGGTGAGCAGTTCTTC. The gene calls are TRBV18 and TRBJ2-1; 11 bases map to TRBD2. There are 15 residues in the CDR3. V shed 3 bases, J shed 9 bases, and the junction held 7 bases outside the gene matches. Germline lookup yields CDR1 KGHSH and CDR2 LQKENI.

The V call is TRBV11-2, the J call TRBJ1-6; 9 nucleotides align to TRBD1. The junction had 11 bases not matched to a gene; V was cut back by 4 bases and J by 10 bases. The CDR3 covers 16 residues. Germline loops: CDR1 SGHAT, CDR2 FQNNGV. CDR3 DNA: TGTGCCAGCAGCTCCCTAACAGGGGGCTACCGGTCACCCCTCCACTTT. It encodes CASSSLTGGYRSPLHF.

This clone was recorded once. The chain is built from TRBV11-2 and TRBJ2-4; D may be TRBD2 (7 bases). CDR1 SGHAT and CDR2 FQNNGV come from the germline V gene. V was shortened by 2 bases and J by 8 bases, with 16 bases between the two germline ends. This CDR3 contains 15 residues. The CDR3 coding sequence is TGTGCCAGCAGCTTATTAGGGGGGGGCGGAGACATTCAGTACTTC. It specifies CASSLLGGGGDIQYF.

This chain joins TRBV7-8 and TRBJ2-2; 7 bases match TRBD1. CDR1 and CDR2 from the germline V gene are SGHVS and FQNEAQ. Trimming took 4 bases from V and 2 from J; bases not matched to a gene: 7. This CDR3 region has 16 residues. The CDR3 loop reads CASSYTGTVNTGELFF. The CDR3 DNA is TGTGCCAGCAGCTACACCGGGACAGTAAACACCGGGGAGCTGTTTTTT.

This rearrangement joins TRBV10-2 to TRBJ1-1, with D hard to call. CDR1 is WSHSY and CDR2 is SAAADI in the germline V gene. This CDR3 region has 12 residues. Trimming left V 7 bases short and J 7 bases short, with 13 bases between. Here the CDR3 DNA reads TGCGCCAGCAAGGAGGTCGGTAGTGAAGCTTTCTTT. Protein sequence: CASKEVGSEAFF.

V usage is TRBV5-4 and J usage is TRBJ2-7; D perhaps matches TRBD2 (6 bases). Trimming cost V 1 base and J 7 bases, with 15 bases left between them. The germline V gene encodes CDR1 SGHNT and CDR2 YYREEE (reference sequence). The CDR3 has 14 residues. CDR3 nucleotide sequence: TGTGCCAGCAGCTTGTATGGACTCAGCGGGGAGCAGTACTTC. Residues: CASSLYGLSGEQYF. The variable domain in full, completed from reference TRBV5-4 and TRBJ2-7, reads ETGVTQSPTHLIKTRGQQVTLRCSSQSGHNTVSWYQQALGQGPQFIFQYYREEENGRGNFPPRFSGLQFPNYSSELNVNALELDDSALYLCASSLYGLSGEQYFGPGTRLTVT.

The chain links TRBV28 to TRBJ2-1, with a tentative D call TRBD2 (7 bases). Germline CDR1 and CDR2: MDHEN and SYDVKM. Trimming left V 3 bases short and J 8 bases short, with 17 bases between. The CDR3 runs 15 residues. The CDR3 DNA is TGTGCCAGCAGTTTCGCCGGGGGGCGAGTAGATGAGCAGTTCTTC. This sequence encodes CASSFAGGRVDEQFF.

CDR3 residues: CASSLALLNTGELFF. CDR3 bases: TGTGCCAGCAGCTTAGCACTACTCAACACCGGGGAGCTGTTTTTT. The chain uses TRBV7-6 and TRBJ2-2; no clear D. Trimming removed 0 bases from V and 2 bases from J, with 7 bases in between. Germline CDR1 SGHVS, CDR2 FNYEAQ. The CDR3 extends over 15 amino acids.

The chain couples TRBV19 to TRBJ2-2; 7 nucleotides agree with TRBD2. The CDR3 contains 15 residues. Unmatched junction bases numbered 10, after V lost 5 bases and J lost 7 bases. Per germline, CDR1 LNHDA and CDR2 SQIVND (reference sequence). The CDR3 protein is CASSGLAGAGGELFF. CDR3 coding DNA: TGTGCCAGTAGTGGGTTAGCGGGTGCTGGCGGGGAGCTGTTTTTT.